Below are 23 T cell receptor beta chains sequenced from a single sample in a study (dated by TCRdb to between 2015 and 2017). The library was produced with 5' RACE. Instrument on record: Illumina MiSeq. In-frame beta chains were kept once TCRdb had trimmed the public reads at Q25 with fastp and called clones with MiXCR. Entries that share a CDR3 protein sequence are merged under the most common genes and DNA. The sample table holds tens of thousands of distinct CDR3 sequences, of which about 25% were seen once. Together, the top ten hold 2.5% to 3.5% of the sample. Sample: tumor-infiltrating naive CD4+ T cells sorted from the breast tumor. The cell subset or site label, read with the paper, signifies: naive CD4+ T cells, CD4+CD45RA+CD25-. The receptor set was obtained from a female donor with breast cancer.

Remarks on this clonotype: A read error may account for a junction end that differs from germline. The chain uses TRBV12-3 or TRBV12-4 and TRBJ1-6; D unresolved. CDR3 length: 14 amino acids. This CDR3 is CASSFYGENSPRHF. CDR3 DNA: TGTGCCAGCAGTTTTTACGGGGAGAATTCACCCCGCCACTTT.

As DNA, the CDR3 is TGTGCCAGCAGCTTTCTTACGAGGGCTGAAGCTTTCTTT. Its translation: CASSFLTRAEAFF. The chain employs TRBV7-9 and TRBJ1-1; the D is unclear. This CDR3 is built from 13 residues. V was shortened by 3 bases and J by 6 bases, with 11 bases between the two germline ends. Germline CDR1 reads SEHNR; CDR2 reads FQNEAQ (reference sequence).

The CDR3 is CASSDRDRSYTYGYTF. CDR3 nucleotides: TGTGCCAGCAGTGACCGGGACAGATCTTACACGTATGGCTACACCTTC. V usage is TRBV6-1 and J usage is TRBJ1-2, with TRBD1 matching over 7 bases. With 3 bases clipped from V and 5 bases from J, the junction kept 12 bases outside the gene matches. This CDR3 is 16 amino acids long. Germline CDR1 MNHNS, CDR2 SASEGT.

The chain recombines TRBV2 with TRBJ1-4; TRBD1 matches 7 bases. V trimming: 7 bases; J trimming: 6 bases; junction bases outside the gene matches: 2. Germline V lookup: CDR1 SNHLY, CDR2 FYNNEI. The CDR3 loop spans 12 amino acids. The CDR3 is CASKGAYEKLFF. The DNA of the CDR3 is TGTGCCAGCAAGGGGGCTTATGAAAAACTGTTTTTT.

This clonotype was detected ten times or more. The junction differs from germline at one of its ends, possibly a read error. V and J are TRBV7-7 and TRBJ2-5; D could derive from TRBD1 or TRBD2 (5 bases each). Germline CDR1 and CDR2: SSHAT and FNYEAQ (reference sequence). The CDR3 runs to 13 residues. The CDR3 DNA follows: TGTGCTAGCAGCTTAGCTGGGACAGAGACCCAGTACTTC. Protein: CASSLAGTETQYF. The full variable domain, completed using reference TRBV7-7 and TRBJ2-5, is GAGVSQSPRYKVTKRGQDVTLRCDPISSHATLYWYQQALGQGPEFLTYFNYEAQPDKSGLPSDRFSAERPEGSISTLTIQRTEQRDSAMYRCASSLAGTETQYFGPGTRLLVL.

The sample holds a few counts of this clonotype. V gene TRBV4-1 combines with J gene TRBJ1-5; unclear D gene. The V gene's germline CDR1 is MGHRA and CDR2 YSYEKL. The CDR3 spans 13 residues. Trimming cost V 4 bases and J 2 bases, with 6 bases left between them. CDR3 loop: CASSLIGNQPQHF. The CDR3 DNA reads TGCGCCAGCAGCCTAATCGGCAATCAGCCCCAGCATTTT.

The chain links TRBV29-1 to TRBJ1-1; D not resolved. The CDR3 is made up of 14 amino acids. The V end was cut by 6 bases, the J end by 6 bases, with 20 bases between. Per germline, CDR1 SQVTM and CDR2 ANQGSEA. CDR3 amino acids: CSVVPRWGSSEAFF. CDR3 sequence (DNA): TGCAGCGTAGTCCCCAGGTGGGGATCTTCTGAAGCTTTCTTT.

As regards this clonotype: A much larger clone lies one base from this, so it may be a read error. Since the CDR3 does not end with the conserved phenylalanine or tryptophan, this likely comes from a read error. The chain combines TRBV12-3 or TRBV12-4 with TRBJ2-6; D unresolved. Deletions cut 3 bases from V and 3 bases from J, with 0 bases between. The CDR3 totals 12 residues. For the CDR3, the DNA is TGTGCCAGCAGTTTTGGGGCCAACGTCCTGACTTAC. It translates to CASSFGANVLTY.

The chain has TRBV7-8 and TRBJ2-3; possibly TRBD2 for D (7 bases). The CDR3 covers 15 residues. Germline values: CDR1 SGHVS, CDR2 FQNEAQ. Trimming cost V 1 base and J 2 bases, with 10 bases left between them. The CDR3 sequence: CASSLVGGATDTQYF. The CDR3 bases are TGTGCCAGCAGCTTAGTAGGGGGGGCCACAGATACGCAGTATTTT.

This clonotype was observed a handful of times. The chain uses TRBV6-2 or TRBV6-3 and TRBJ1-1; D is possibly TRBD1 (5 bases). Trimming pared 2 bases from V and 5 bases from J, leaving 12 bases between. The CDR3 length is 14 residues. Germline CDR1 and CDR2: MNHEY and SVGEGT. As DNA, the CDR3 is TGTGCCAGCAGTTACGGAGGGGCGCAAACTGAAGCTTTCTTT. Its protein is CASSYGGAQTEAFF.

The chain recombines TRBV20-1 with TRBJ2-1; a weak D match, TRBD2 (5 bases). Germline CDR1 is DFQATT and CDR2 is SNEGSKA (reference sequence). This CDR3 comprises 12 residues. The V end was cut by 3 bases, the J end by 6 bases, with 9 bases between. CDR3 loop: CSASRGGNEQFF. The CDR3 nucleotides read TGCAGTGCTAGTCGGGGTGGCAATGAGCAGTTCTTC.

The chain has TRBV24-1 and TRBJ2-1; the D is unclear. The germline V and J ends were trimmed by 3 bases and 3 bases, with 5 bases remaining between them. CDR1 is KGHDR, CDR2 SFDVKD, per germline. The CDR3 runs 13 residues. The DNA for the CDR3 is TGTGCCACCAGTGATAAGGGCTACAATGAGCAGTTCTTC. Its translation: CATSDKGYNEQFF.

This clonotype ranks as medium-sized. The CDR3 loop reads CASSRGTNSPLHF. The DNA of the CDR3 is TGTGCCAGCAGCCGGGGGACTAATTCACCCCTCCACTTT. This chain connects TRBV7-9 to TRBJ1-6, with TRBD1 as a possible D gene (5 bases). Per germline, CDR1 SEHNR and CDR2 FQNEAQ (reference sequence). V dropped 5 bases and J dropped 6 bases, with 8 bases sitting between them. The CDR3 contains 13 residues.

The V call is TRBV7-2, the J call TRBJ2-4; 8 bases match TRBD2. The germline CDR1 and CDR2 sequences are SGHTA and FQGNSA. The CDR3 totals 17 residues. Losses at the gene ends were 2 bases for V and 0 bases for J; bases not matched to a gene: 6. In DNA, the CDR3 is TGTGCCAGCAGCTTAACACTAGCGGATGTAGCCAAAAACATTCAGTACTTC. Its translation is CASSLTLADVAKNIQYF. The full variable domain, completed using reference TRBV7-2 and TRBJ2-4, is GAGVSQSPSNKVTEKGKDVELRCDPISGHTALYWYRQSLGQGLEFLIYFQGNSAPDKSGLPSDRFSAERTGGSVSTLTIQRTQQEDSAVYLCASSLTLADVAKNIQYFGAGTRLSVL.

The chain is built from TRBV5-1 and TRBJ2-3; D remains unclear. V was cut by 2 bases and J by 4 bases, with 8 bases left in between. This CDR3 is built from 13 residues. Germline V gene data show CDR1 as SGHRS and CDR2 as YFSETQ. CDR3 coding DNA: TGCGCCAGCAGCTTTGAAGAATCAGATACGCAGTATTTT. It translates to CASSFEESDTQYF.

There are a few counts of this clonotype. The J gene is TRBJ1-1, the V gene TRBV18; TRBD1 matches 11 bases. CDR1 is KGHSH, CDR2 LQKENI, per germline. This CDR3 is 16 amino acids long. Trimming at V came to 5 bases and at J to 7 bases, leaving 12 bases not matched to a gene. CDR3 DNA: TGTGCCAGCTCAGAGGGACAGGGGGGACAACCAGATGAAGCTTTCTTT. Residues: CASSEGQGGQPDEAFF.

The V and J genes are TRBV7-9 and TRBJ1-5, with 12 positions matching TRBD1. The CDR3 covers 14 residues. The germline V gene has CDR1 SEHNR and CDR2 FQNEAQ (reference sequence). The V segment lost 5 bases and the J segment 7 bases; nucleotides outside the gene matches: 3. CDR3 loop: CASSRGTGGQPQHF. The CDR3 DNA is TGTGCCAGCAGCCGAGGGACAGGGGGCCAGCCCCAGCATTTT.

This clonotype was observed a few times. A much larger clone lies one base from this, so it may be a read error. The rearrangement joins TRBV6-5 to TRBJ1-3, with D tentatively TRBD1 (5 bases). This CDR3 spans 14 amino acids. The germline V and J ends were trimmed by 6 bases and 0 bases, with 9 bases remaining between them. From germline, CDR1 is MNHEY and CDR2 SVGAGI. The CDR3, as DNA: TGTGCCAGCAGCGACGGGGCCTCTGGAAACACCATATATTTT. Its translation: CASSDGASGNTIYF.

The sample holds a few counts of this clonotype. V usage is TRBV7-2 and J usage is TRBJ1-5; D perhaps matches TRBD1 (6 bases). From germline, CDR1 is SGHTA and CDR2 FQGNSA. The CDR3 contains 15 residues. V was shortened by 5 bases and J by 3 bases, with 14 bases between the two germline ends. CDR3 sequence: CASSPMDSYNQPQHF. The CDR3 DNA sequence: TGTGCCAGCAGCCCAATGGACAGTTACAATCAGCCCCAGCATTTT. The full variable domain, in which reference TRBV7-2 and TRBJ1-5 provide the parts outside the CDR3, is GAGVSQSPSNKVTEKGKDVELRCDPISGHTALYWYRQSLGQGLEFLIYFQGNSAPDKSGLPSDRFSAERTGGSVSTLTIQRTQQEDSAVYLCASSPMDSYNQPQHFGDGTRLSIL.

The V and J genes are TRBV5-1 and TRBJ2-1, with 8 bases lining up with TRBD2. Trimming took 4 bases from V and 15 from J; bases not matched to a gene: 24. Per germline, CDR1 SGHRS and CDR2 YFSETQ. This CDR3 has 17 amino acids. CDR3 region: CASSPGAGEAGLAQRFF. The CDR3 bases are TGCGCCAGCAGCCCGGGAGCGGGAGAGGCCGGGTTGGCCCAACGGTTCTTC.

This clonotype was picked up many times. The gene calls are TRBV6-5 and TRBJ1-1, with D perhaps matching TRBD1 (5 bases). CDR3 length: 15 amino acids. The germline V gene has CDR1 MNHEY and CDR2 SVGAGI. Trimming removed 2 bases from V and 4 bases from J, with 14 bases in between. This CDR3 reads CASSYPGAGGTEAFF. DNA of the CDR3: TGTGCCAGCAGTTACCCCGGGGCAGGCGGCACTGAAGCTTTCTTT.

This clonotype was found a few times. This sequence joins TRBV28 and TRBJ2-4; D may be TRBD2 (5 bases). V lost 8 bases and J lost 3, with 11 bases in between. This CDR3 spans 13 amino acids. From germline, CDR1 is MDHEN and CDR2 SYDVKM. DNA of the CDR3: TGTGCCAGCCTCGAGGGAAACAAAAACATTCAGTACTTC. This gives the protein CASLEGNKNIQYF.

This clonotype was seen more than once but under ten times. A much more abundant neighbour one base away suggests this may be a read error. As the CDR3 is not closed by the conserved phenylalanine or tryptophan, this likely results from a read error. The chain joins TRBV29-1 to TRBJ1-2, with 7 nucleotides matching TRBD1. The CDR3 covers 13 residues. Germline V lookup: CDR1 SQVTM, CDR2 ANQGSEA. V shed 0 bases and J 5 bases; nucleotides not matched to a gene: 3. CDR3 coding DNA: TGCAGCGTTGAAGAGACAGGGTCATATGGCTACACCCTC. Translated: CSVEETGSYGYTL.